Each of the 14 T cell receptor beta chains below was sequenced from the same sample in a study of blood T cell repertoires in COVID-19. TCRdb's table, derived via immunoSEQ multiplex PCR, lists solely in-frame clones and lacks some. The sample yields around 70,000 clones, roughly four fifths seen once. Sequencing was carried out using peripheral blood. These receptors were taken from a man older than 75 with acute or convalescent COVID-19.

This clone came up a few times. The V call is TRBV14, the J call TRBJ1-2; 9 bases align to TRBD1. Germline CDR1 reads SGHDN; CDR2 reads FVKESK. V trimming: 5 bases; J trimming: 4 bases; junction bases outside the gene matches: 14. This CDR3 contains 17 residues. The CDR3 spells CASSAGQGVGGSYGYTF. The CDR3 DNA follows: TGTGCCAGCAGCGCGGGACAGGGAGTTGGGGGCTCCTATGGCTACACCTTC.

The chain has TRBV7-9 and TRBJ1-1; a possible D gene is TRBD1 (6 bases). V dropped 4 bases and J dropped 3 bases, with 12 bases sitting between them. The germline gives CDR1 SEHNR, CDR2 FQNEAQ (reference sequence). The CDR3 covers 14 residues. The CDR3 DNA reads TGTGCCAGCAGCTCTATCTCAGGGGACACTGAAGCTTTCTTT. Residues: CASSSISGDTEAFF.

This clone showed up just once. J is TRBJ1-1 and V is TRBV4-1; 8 nucleotides match TRBD1. The germline gives CDR1 MGHRA, CDR2 YSYEKL. Trimming at V came to 1 base and at J to 6 bases, leaving 7 bases not matched to a gene. CDR3 length: 15 residues. CDR3 residues: CASSQGTGSWSEAFF. DNA for the CDR3: TGCGCCAGCAGCCAAGGGACAGGGTCTTGGTCTGAAGCTTTCTTT.

The CDR3 nucleotides read TGTGCCAGCAGCCGTAGCGGGGGGCTCCAAGAGACCCAGTACTTC. Its protein is CASSRSGGLQETQYF. The chain uses TRBV5-5 and TRBJ2-5; the match to TRBD2 covers 10 bases. CDR1 and CDR2 (germline): SGHKS, YYEKEE (reference sequence). This CDR3 has 15 residues. The J segment lost 1 base and the V segment lost 4 bases, leaving 4 bases of the junction unmatched.

V is TRBV12-3 or TRBV12-4 and J is TRBJ1-4; TRBD1 is a possible D gene (5 bases). Trimming took 5 bases from V and 13 from J, leaving 14 bases between them. The CDR3 covers 12 residues. CDR3 sequence (DNA): TGTGCCAGCAGTACGCTGTGGGGGGTACTGTTTTTT. As protein: CASSTLWGVLFF.

This clone was counted a few times. This chain links TRBV10-1 with TRBJ2-5; D may be TRBD1 (6 bases). Trimming took off 0 bases at V and 2 bases at J, with 13 bases between the two ends. The CDR3 consists of 16 residues. Germline lookup yields CDR1 WNHNN and CDR2 SYGVQD (reference sequence). The CDR3 DNA reads as TGCGCCAGCAGTGAGTCTCCCGGGACATTTCAAGAGACCCAGTACTTC. This gives the protein CASSESPGTFQETQYF.

This rearrangement joins TRBV18 to TRBJ1-5; D is perhaps TRBD1 (5 bases). CDR3 length equals 15 residues. Trimming left V 4 bases short and J 7 bases short, with 17 bases between. Germline assignment: CDR1 KGHSH and CDR2 LQKENI. In DNA form, the CDR3 reads TGTGCCAGCTCACAGGGGTATGACTCAGGGCAGCCCCAGCATTTT. This encodes CASSQGYDSGQPQHF.

This clone was seen a handful of times. This chain uses TRBV28 with TRBJ1-5; D is possibly TRBD1 (5 bases). The length of the CDR3 is 13 residues. Trimming shortened V by 3 bases and J by 6 bases, and 9 bases separated the two germline ends. Looked up from germline, CDR1 is MDHEN and CDR2 is SYDVKM. The CDR3 nucleotides are TGTGCCAGCAGTTTTTACGACAGTCAGCCCCAGCATTTT. Translating gives CASSFYDSQPQHF.

The chain recombines TRBV18 with TRBJ1-5, with 7 bases lining up with TRBD1. CDR1 is KGHSH, CDR2 LQKENI, per germline. This CDR3 is 14 amino acids long. V dropped 3 bases and J dropped 7; count of bases not matched to a gene: 6. The CDR3 sequence is CASSPTGPGQPQHF. DNA of the CDR3: TGTGCCAGCTCACCGACAGGGCCGGGACAGCCCCAGCATTTT.

This chain links TRBV5-1 with TRBJ2-2, with 10 bases matching TRBD2. V lost 2 bases to trimming and J lost 6 bases; unmatched junction nucleotides: 4. The CDR3 is 15 residues long. The germline V gene has CDR1 SGHRS and CDR2 YFSETQ. CDR3 loop: CASSLQAGGAGELFF. DNA for the CDR3: TGCGCCAGCAGCTTACAAGCGGGAGGGGCCGGGGAGCTGTTTTTT.

This clone showed up just a few times. The V and J genes are TRBV4-2 and TRBJ1-6; D is possibly TRBD1 (6 bases). Trimming left V 0 bases short and J 11 bases short, with 14 bases between. The CDR3 loop spans 15 amino acids. Germline V gene lookup returns CDR1 LGHNA and CDR2 YNFKEQ. The CDR3: CASSQDRGRGTPLHF. The CDR3 DNA reads as TGTGCCAGCAGCCAAGATCGCGGCAGGGGAACACCCCTCCACTTT.

With respect to this clone: The junction differs from germline at one of its ends, possibly a read error. The rearrangement links TRBV18 to TRBJ2-7; 9 bases are shared with TRBD1. The germline V gene encodes CDR1 KGHSH and CDR2 LQKENI. CDR3 length equals 14 residues. This CDR3 reads CASSPSQGAYGQYF. As DNA, the CDR3 is TGTGCCAGCTCACCGTCACAGGGGGCTTACGGGCAGTACTTC.

The V gene is TRBV18, the J gene TRBJ2-7, with 8 bases fitting TRBD1. Germline V CDR1 and CDR2: KGHSH, LQKENI. The CDR3 is made up of 15 amino acids. After removal of 2 bases from V and 2 bases from J, the junction contained 5 bases not matched to a gene. CDR3 region: CASSPYQGATYEQYF. As DNA, the CDR3 is TGTGCCAGCTCACCATATCAGGGGGCGACCTACGAGCAGTACTTC.

The chain employs TRBV7-2 and TRBJ1-4; D possibly corresponds to TRBD1 (6 bases). This CDR3 region has 13 residues. The germline V gene encodes CDR1 SGHTA and CDR2 FQGNSA. V lost 2 bases to trimming and J lost 6 bases, with 7 bases between them. The CDR3 nucleotides are TGTGCCAGCAGCTTAAGGACAGATGAAAAACTGTTTTTT. Translating it yields CASSLRTDEKLFF.